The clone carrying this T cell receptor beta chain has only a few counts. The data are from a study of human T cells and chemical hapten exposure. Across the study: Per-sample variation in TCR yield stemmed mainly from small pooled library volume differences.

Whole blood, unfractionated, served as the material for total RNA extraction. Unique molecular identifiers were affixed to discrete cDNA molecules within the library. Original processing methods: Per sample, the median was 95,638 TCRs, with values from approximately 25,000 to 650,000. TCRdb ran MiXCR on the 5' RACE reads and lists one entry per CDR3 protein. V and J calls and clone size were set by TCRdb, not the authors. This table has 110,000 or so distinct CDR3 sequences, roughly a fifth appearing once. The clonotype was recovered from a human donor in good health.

The CDR3 bases are TGCAGTGCCATCAGTTATGAGACCCAGTACTTC. Protein sequence: CSAISYETQYF. V usage is TRBV20-1 and J usage is TRBJ2-5; D not resolved. Germline lookup yields CDR1 DFQATT and CDR2 SNEGSKA (reference sequence). The CDR3 spans 11 residues. The V end was cut by 6 bases, the J end by 5 bases, with 10 bases between.